This T cell receptor beta chain was retrieved from a study of response to subunit inactivated influenza vaccine. TCRdb fed the RT-PCR reads into MiXCR, producing one record per CDR3 protein. In the table there are roughly 650,000 distinct CDR3 sequences, about a sixth of which are singletons. This clonotype came up once. V gave up 7 bases and J gave up 6 bases, with 21 bases separating them. CDR1 and CDR2 (germline): DFQATT, SNEGSKA (reference sequence). This CDR3 is 14 amino acids long. Source: PBMCs from blood, taken 11 to 12 days after vaccination. The chain joins TRBV20-1 to TRBJ1-1; the D is unclear. This sequence was found in a man aged 45-60 years who received an inactivated influenza vaccine. CDR3 in DNA: TGCAGTGGGGTCAGTGGACGAACCTTGTCTGAAGCTTTCTTT. Translated: CSGVSGRTLSEAFF.